Below, one T cell receptor beta chain is given with its context. Its antigen remains unknown. Using its own MiXCR run on the reads, TCRdb lists one record per CDR3 protein. The sample yields approximately 990,000 distinct CDR3 sequences, approximately 31% seen once. The V end was cut by 5 bases, the J end by 6 bases, with 18 bases between. CDR3 length: 15 amino acids. The V gene's germline CDR1 is MNHEY and CDR2 SVGEGT. This entry is derived from a study of T cell repertoires in cytomegalovirus infection. This clonotype was obtained from a human donor in good health (CMV status not recorded). Some clones in this sample may be carry-over from other donors' samples. The sample consisted of cultured CD8+ T cells from PBMCs, taken from culture after CMV antigen stimulation. This chain links TRBV6-2 or TRBV6-3 with TRBJ2-3, with D perhaps matching TRBD1 or TRBD2 (5 bases each). DNA for the CDR3: TGTGCCAGCAGTATCGGGACGTACCTCCTCGATACGCAGTATTTT. Translation gives CASSIGTYLLDTQYF.